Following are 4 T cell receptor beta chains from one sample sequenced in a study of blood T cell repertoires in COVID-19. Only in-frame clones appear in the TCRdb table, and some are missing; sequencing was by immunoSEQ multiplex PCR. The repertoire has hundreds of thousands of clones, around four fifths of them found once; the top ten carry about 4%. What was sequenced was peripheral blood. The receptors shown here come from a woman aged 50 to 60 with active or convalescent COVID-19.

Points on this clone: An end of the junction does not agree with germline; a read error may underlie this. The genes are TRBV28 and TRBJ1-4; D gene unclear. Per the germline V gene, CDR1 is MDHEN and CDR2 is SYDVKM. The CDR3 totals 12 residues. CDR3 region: CASSRRGLHTVF. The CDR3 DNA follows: TGTGCCAGCAGTCGGCGGGGATTGCATACGGTTTTT.

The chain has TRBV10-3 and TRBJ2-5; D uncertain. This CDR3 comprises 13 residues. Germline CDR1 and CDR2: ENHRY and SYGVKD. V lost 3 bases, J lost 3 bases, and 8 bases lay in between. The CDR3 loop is CAISDWQKETQYF. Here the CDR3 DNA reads TGTGCCATCAGTGACTGGCAGAAAGAGACCCAGTACTTC.

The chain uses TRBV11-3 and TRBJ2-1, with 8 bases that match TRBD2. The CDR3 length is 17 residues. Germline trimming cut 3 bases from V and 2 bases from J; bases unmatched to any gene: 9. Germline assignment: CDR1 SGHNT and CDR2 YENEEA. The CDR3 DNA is TGTGCCAGCAGCTTCAGGAGCGGGAGAAGGACCTACAATGAGCAGTTCTTC. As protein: CASSFRSGRRTYNEQFF.

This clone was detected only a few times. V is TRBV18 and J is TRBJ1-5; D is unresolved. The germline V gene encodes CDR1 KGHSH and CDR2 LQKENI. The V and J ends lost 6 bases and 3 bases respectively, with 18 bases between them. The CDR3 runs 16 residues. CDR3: CASSPSVAVDNQPQHF. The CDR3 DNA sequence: TGTGCCAGCTCTCCCTCGGTCGCCGTAGACAATCAGCCCCAGCATTTT. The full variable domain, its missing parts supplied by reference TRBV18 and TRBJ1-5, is NAGVMQNPRHLVRRRGQEARLRCSPMKGHSHVYWYRQLPEEGLKFMVYLQKENIIDESGMPKERFSAEFPKEGPSILRIQQVVRGDSAAYFCASSPSVAVDNQPQHFGDGTRLSIL.